Given below is one T cell receptor beta chain in context. This sample is part of a study of control samples from healthy donors and cancer patients. Assay: immunoSEQ multiplex PCR; the TCRdb copy retains only in-frame clones and omits some. This table holds roughly 140,000 clones, approximately 93% found once. The J segment lost 0 bases and the V segment lost 8 bases, leaving 1 base of the junction unmatched. This CDR3 contains 13 residues. Germline CDR1 reads MDHEN; CDR2 reads SYDVKM. The TCR comes from a man aged 50-59 years in good health. Sequenced sample: blood. This chain connects TRBV28 to TRBJ1-3; 7 positions agree with TRBD1. The CDR3 sequence: CASHRGSGNTIYF. Here the CDR3 DNA reads TGTGCCAGCCACAGGGGCTCTGGAAACACCATATATTTT.